This T cell receptor beta chain comes out of a study of response to subunit inactivated influenza vaccine (dated by TCRdb to 2017 to 2018). About the investigation overall: The study used deep quantitative T cell receptor repertoire profiling to track responses to a trivalent subunit inactivated influenza vaccine.

V lost 6 bases and J lost 6 bases, and the count of bases not matched to a germline gene is 8. CDR1 and CDR2, looked up from the germline V gene, are SGHVS and FQNEAQ. The CDR3, cysteine through phenylalanine, is 15 amino acids long. Just the 45-base CDR3 DNA is kept, in frame starting at base 1. Results the study describes overall, beyond this receptor: The authors suggested that each seasonal influenza vaccination may recruit only a limited number of new T cells.

To note about this clonotype: What this receptor recognizes is not known. Per-base quality was not reported, and no clone a single base away is much larger than it.

The library was obtained by RT-PCR. The sequencing machine was an Illumina HiSeq 2500. Through fastp at Q25 and MiXCR, TCRdb rebuilt clones from the public reads, retaining in-frame beta chains. Rows merge per CDR3 protein into single entries with the most common DNA and genes. In this sample the table shows approximately 680,000 distinct CDR3 sequences, approximately 15% of which occur a single time. The ten most abundant clones make up 11% of the sample. The chain employs TRBV7-8 and TRBJ2-2; 9 of the junction bases match TRBD2. This clonotype was obtained from a middle-aged man who received an inactivated influenza vaccine. Donor details come from another sample of the same person, matched by shared clones. Sequenced material: PBMCs from blood, taken 12 days after vaccination. The DNA reads TGTGCCAGCAGTCCAAACGTAGCGGGAGCCGGGGAGCTGTTTTTT. Translated, this gives CASSPNVAGAGELFF.